The 22 T cell receptor beta chains given below trace back to one sample, sequenced in a study of monozygotic twins with inflammatory bowel disease. TCRdb re-called the 5' RACE reads and gives one entry per CDR3 protein, without DNA. The sample totals under 200,000 distinct CDR3 sequences; its top ten clones hold approximately 3%. The sequenced material came from blood. The source is a human donor with ulcerative colitis or Crohn's disease, or a healthy co-twin of an affected twin (not recorded which).

This chain connects TRBV27 to TRBJ2-3; TCRdb reports TRBD1, a call that lacks DNA to check it against. The CDR3 covers 14 residues. Germline V gives CDR1 MNHEY, CDR2 SMNVEV (reference sequence). CDR3 region: CASRGQGNTDTQYF.

The chain uses TRBV20-1 and TRBJ2-7; the TRBD1 assignment by TCRdb is unverifiable without DNA. Germline V CDR1 and CDR2: DFQATT, SNEGSKA (reference sequence). CDR3 length equals 16 residues. CDR3 in amino acids: CSASNLGRQTAYGQYF.

This chain joins TRBV7-3 and TRBJ2-4; TCRdb's assignment of TRBD1 cannot be checked, as there is no DNA. The germline CDR1 and CDR2 sequences are SGHTA and FQGTGA. The CDR3 runs 15 residues. The CDR3 region is CASSSDGTAKNIQYF.

This sequence joins TRBV20-1 and TRBJ1-5; TCRdb gives TRBD1 as the D gene, but with no DNA this cannot be confirmed. This CDR3 contains 14 residues. Germline-derived CDR1 and CDR2 are DFQATT and SNEGSKA (reference sequence). The CDR3 spells CSAKTAGGDQPQHF.

This rearrangement joins TRBV14 to TRBJ2-5; TCRdb calls TRBD2, which cannot be checked without DNA. This CDR3 is 15 amino acids long. The germline V gene encodes CDR1 SGHDN and CDR2 FVKESK. The CDR3: CASSLTPGLQETQYF.

This chain uses TRBV20-1 with TRBJ2-1; the TCRdb call, TRBD2, lacks DNA for checking. CDR1 is DFQATT and CDR2 is SNEGSKA in the germline V gene (reference sequence). This CDR3 is built from 16 residues. The chain's CDR3 is CSARALAGGTSDEQFF.

The chain uses TRBV5-1 and TRBJ2-1; TCRdb proposes TRBD1, but this gene call is untestable without DNA. Germline V CDR1 and CDR2: SGHRS, YFSETQ. The CDR3 covers 16 residues. The CDR3 reads CASSLDPGSSYNEQFF.

This sequence joins TRBV20-1 and TRBJ2-7. CDR1 DFQATT and CDR2 SNEGSKA come from the germline V gene (reference sequence). This CDR3 is 12 amino acids long. CDR3: CSVASDSYEQYF.

This chain uses TRBV7-9 with TRBJ2-5; TCRdb picks TRBD2, but there is no DNA to check that call. Germline-derived CDR1 and CDR2 are SEHNR and FQNEAQ (reference sequence). The CDR3 has 15 residues. CDR3 sequence: CASSPGLNLWGTQYF.

The chain recombines TRBV2 with TRBJ2-2; the TRBD1 assignment by TCRdb is unverifiable without DNA. The V gene's germline CDR1 is SNHLY and CDR2 FYNNEI. This CDR3 comprises 16 residues. This CDR3 is CASSEALTGYTGELFF.

The chain links TRBV28 to TRBJ1-5; the D call of TRBD1 rests on TCRdb alone, since no DNA is present to check it. Germline V gene data show CDR1 as MDHEN and CDR2 as SYDVKM. The CDR3 sequence is 17 residues long. The CDR3 loop reads CASSLFSGQGYNQPQHF.

The rearrangement joins TRBV3-1 to TRBJ1-6; TCRdb's D call, TRBD1, is unchecked because there is no DNA. The germline V gene encodes CDR1 LGHDT and CDR2 YNNKEL (reference sequence). There are 16 residues in the CDR3. CDR3 loop: CASSPAGGFGNSPLHF.

This chain connects TRBV5-4 to TRBJ2-2. CDR3 length equals 16 residues. Per germline, CDR1 SGHNT and CDR2 YYREEE (reference sequence). CDR3 region: CASSWVGFSNTGELFF. Full variable domain (missing parts from reference TRBV5-4 and TRBJ2-2): ETGVTQSPTHLIKTRGQQVTLRCSSQSGHNTVSWYQQALGQGPQFIFQYYREEENGRGNFPPRFSGLQFPNYSSELNVNALELDDSALYLCASSWVGFSNTGELFFGEGSRLTVL.

CDR3 region: CASSDRRGANTEAFF. The V gene is TRBV10-2, the J gene TRBJ1-1; the D gene TCRdb calls, TRBD1, cannot be checked with no DNA. Germline V lookup: CDR1 WSHSY, CDR2 SAAADI. The CDR3 extends over 15 amino acids.

The chain has TRBV19 and TRBJ2-7; the D call from TCRdb, TRBD2, cannot be confirmed without DNA. The CDR3 covers 14 residues. Germline V gene data show CDR1 as LNHDA and CDR2 as SQIVND (reference sequence). The CDR3 sequence is CASSPGLADYEQYF.

CDR3 protein: CASSLALRGAGTEAFF. This chain uses TRBV12-3 or TRBV12-4 with TRBJ1-1; TCRdb names TRBD1, which stays unverified in the absence of DNA. The CDR3 runs to 16 residues.

The gene calls are TRBV30 and TRBJ1-6. The CDR3 is 14 residues long. Per the germline V gene, CDR1 is GTSNPN and CDR2 is SVGIG (reference sequence). The CDR3 reads CAWSAGRGNSPLHF.

The chain employs TRBV18 and TRBJ2-7; lacking DNA, the TRBD1 call made by TCRdb goes unchecked. Looked up from germline, CDR1 is KGHSH and CDR2 is LQKENI. The length of the CDR3 is 12 residues. Here the CDR3 reads CASSPPAGGKYF.

The chain has TRBV15 and TRBJ2-3; TCRdb returns TRBD1, unconfirmable since there is no DNA. The CDR3 loop spans 16 amino acids. The germline gives CDR1 LNHNV, CDR2 YYDKDF (reference sequence). CDR3 residues: CATSRPGQGGTDTQYF.

The J gene is TRBJ2-1, the V gene TRBV7-2. The germline CDR1 and CDR2 sequences are SGHTA and FQGNSA. This CDR3 has 16 amino acids. Here the CDR3 reads CASSLGNQGSYNEQFF.

V is TRBV12-3 or TRBV12-4 and J is TRBJ2-3; the D call of TRBD1 rests on TCRdb alone, since no DNA is present to check it. The CDR3 covers 14 residues. The CDR3 spells CASSFPGATDTQYF.

The CDR3: CASSSGRTGEQYF. The chain has TRBV11-3 and TRBJ2-7; the TCRdb call, TRBD2, lacks DNA for checking. The CDR3 length is 13 residues. Per the germline V gene, CDR1 is SGHNT and CDR2 is YENEEA.